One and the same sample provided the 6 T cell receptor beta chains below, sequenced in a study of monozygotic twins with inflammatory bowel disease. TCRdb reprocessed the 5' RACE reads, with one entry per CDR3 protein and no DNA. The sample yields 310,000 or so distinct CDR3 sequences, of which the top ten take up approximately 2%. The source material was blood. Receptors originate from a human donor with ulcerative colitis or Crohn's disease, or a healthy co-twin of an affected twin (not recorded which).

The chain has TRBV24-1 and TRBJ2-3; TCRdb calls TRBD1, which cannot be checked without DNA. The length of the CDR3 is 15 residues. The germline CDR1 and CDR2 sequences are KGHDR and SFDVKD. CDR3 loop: CATSDTGVGTDTQYF.

The chain's CDR3 is CASSWGQDTEAFF. The chain uses TRBV12-3 or TRBV12-4 and TRBJ1-1; TCRdb indicates TRBD1, and absent DNA this call remains unverified. The CDR3 has 13 residues.

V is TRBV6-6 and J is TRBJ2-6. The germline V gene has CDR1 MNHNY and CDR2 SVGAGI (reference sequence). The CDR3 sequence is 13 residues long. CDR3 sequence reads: CASPTPGANVLTF.

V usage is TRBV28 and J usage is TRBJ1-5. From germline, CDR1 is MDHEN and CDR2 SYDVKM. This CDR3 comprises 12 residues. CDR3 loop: CASSLFHQPQHF.

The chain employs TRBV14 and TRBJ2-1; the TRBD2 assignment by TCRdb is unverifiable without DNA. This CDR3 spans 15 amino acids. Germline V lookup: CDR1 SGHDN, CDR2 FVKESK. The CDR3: CASSPRALAGNEQFF.

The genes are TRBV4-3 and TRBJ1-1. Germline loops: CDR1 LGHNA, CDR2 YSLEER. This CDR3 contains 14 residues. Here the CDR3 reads CASSQDVWVTEAFF.